This TCR beta chain comes out of a study of siplizumab effects on memory and regulatory T cells. Study findings and constraints: Most proliferating CD4+ or CD8+ clones, roughly 75-95%, had no naive or memory assignment. Both greater diversity than memory cells and a major contribution to the alloresponse seemed to characterize naive T cells. On average, about 69% of mappable alloreactive CD4+ clones were Treg-derived under siplizumab, against 25% to 30% in controls.

Turning to this clone: The antigen is undetermined.

Only in-frame clones appear in the TCRdb table, and some are missing; sequencing was by immunoSEQ multiplex PCR. Of about 82,000 clones detected, over 80% appear once; the ten largest clones hold roughly 1.5%. The CDR3 length is 14 residues. Looked up from germline, CDR1 is SGHRS and CDR2 is YFSETQ. The V end was cut by 0 bases, the J end by 2 bases, with 9 bases between. Material: Tregs sorted from blood. This clonotype was obtained from a human donor in good health. This chain connects TRBV5-1 to TRBJ2-7, with D uncertain. The CDR3 spells CASSLDRLTYEQYF. Here the CDR3 DNA reads TGCGCCAGCAGCTTGGACCGATTAACCTACGAGCAGTACTTC.